One T cell receptor beta chain is described in this entry. Its target antigen remains unknown. The input lacks base qualities; no much larger clone sits a single base away. The immunoSEQ Assay, a bias-controlled multiplex PCR, was used to amplify TCRbeta CDR3 regions from genomic DNA. The authors' pipeline ran thus. Within the assay, amplification of reference gene primers was used to estimate how many nucleated cells each sample contained. Sequence reads were collapsed and filtered to measure the absolute abundance of every unique TCRbeta CDR3 rearrangement. Productive Simpson clonality was computed per sample as the square root of Simpson's diversity index over productive rearrangements. TCRdb took this table from immuneACCESS and kept in-frame rearrangements with V and J called. Such tables lack part of the clones; where checked against another copy, unresolved V genes explain under half of the gap, and the rest is unexplained. From that table come the V and J calls and clone size; the DNA was used to work out D and trimming. The sample includes some 170,000 clones, with 60% to 80% observed a single time. Roughly a sixth of the sample comes from the top ten.

Participants in the prospective study were enrolled through a virtual design, were aged about 18 to 100 years, and lived in 24 United States geographic areas. In the prospective study, cohorts were assigned on the basis of participant-reported clinical history obtained from a screening survey and a study questionnaire. Recovered participants in ImmuneRACE Cohort 3 were defined by two consecutive negative NP/OP PCR tests, clearance by a healthcare professional, or resolution of symptoms. Each participant in the prospective study had whole blood, serum and a nasopharyngeal or oropharyngeal swab collected by mobile phlebotomists. Prospective study participants could optionally give additional blood draws and questionnaires over an approximately two-month period. Blood samples from the prospective study were shipped frozen or at room temperature prior to DNA extraction. The record originates from a study of blood T cell repertoires in COVID-19 (dated by TCRdb to between 2020 and 2021). Regarding the research as a whole: Samples covering the acute and convalescent phases of COVID-19 were provided by collaborators in the United States, Italy and Spain. A de-identified subject ID, COVID-19 status, age in years and sex were almost always included in the sample metadata. Samples were obtained from the ongoing ImmuneRACE study (first 160 participants) and from 1,200 or so subjects provided by 6 global collaborators. Subjects who had been exposed to COVID-19, were actively infected with it, or had recovered from it provided the deeply sampled blood TCRbeta repertoires that made up the dataset. HLA class I and class II types, where available, came from metadata supplied by the sample provider rather than from assay-based typing. The prospective study material was composed of cDNA or gDNA derived from T cells, B-cell-depleted T cells, or PBMCs. A freely available public database, intended as a resource for researchers studying the immune response to SARS-CoV-2, is where the repertoires were released. The research as a whole found: The amount of clinical and demographic metadata varied by source and participant and was provided uncurated.

The CDR1 and CDR2 encoded by the germline V gene are SGHRS and YFSETQ. V gives up 0 bases and J gives up 1 base, and the segment between their germline ends measures 10 bases. The CDR3, from cysteine to phenylalanine, totals 15 residues. Just CDR3 DNA is preserved here, 45 bases in frame from base 1. This TCR was sampled from a woman aged 50 to 60 who had recovered from COVID-19. Source material: PBMCs or T cells enriched from blood (not recorded which). This chain is built from TRBV5-1 and TRBJ2-5; a tentative D call is TRBD2 (6 bases match). The CDR3 here reads CASSLVRGVQETQYF. The nucleotide sequence is TGCGCCAGCAGCTTGGTACGCGGGGTCCAAGAGACCCAGTACTTC.